This T cell receptor (beta chain) appears in the sequencing data of a study of T cells in pancreatic ductal adenocarcinoma. Study observations and caveats: Mean clonality was approximately 0.1 in tumors and about 0.07 in blood, not significantly different. The resected pancreatic cancer cohort was biased toward the minority with early-stage disease.

Surgery without prior neoadjuvant therapy was the treatment of the selected pancreatic ductal adenocarcinoma patients. Profiling relied on immunoSEQ multiplex PCR, and the TCRdb table lists in-frame clones only, not all of them. This sample has several thousand clones, with under 85% found just once. Turning to this clone: The antigen is not known.

CDR1 KGHSH and CDR2 LQKENI come from the germline V gene. The CDR3 is made up of 13 amino acids. V lost 3 bases to trimming and J lost 10 bases, with 13 bases between them. The material sequenced was pancreatic tumor tissue. The genes are TRBV18 and TRBJ1-5; maybe TRBD1 (6 bases). The receptor comes from a human donor with pancreatic ductal adenocarcinoma. The donor label of this sample is uncertain. CDR3 nucleotide sequence: TGTGCCAGCTCACCTAGGGGGTTCGGCCCCCAGCATTTT. Protein sequence: CASSPRGFGPQHF.